The entry below gives a single T cell receptor (beta chain) sequence along with its context. What antigen it recognizes has not been identified. The sample holds no much larger clone one base away, and base qualities are not on file. TCRbeta CDR3 regions were amplified from genomic DNA using the immunoSEQ Assay, a bias-controlled multiplex PCR. As for the authors' bioinformatics: The number of nucleated cells in each sample was estimated by amplification of reference gene primers within the assay. To quantify the absolute abundance of each unique TCRbeta CDR3 rearrangement, sequence reads were collapsed and filtered. For each sample, productive Simpson clonality was calculated by taking the square root of Simpson's diversity index across productive rearrangements. The immuneACCESS repertoire file appears here via TCRdb, limited to in-frame rearrangements. These files lack a portion of the clones; in checked studies, under half of the deficit traces to unresolved V genes, and the cause of the others is not known. D and trimming come from the DNA, and the V and J calls and clone size come from that table. The table for this sample lists over 200,000 clones; about 88% of them were counted only once. 0.65% to 0.85% of the sample lies in the top ten.

This specimen belongs to a study of blood T cell repertoires in COVID-19 (dated by TCRdb to the early 2020s). For context, the study as a whole: The collaborator samples originated in the United States, Italy and Spain and spanned the acute and convalescent phases of COVID-19. The material from the prospective study consisted of cDNA or gDNA derived from T cells, B-cell-depleted T cells, or PBMCs. The dataset comprised deeply sampled blood TCRbeta repertoires from subjects exposed to, actively infected with, or recovered from COVID-19. The repertoires were released in a freely available public database intended as a resource for research on the immune response to SARS-CoV-2. The samples were drawn from the first 160 participants of the ongoing ImmuneRACE study and from about 1,200 subjects provided by 6 global collaborators. A de-identified subject ID, COVID-19 status, age in years and sex were almost always included in the sample metadata. Where available, HLA class I and class II types were taken from metadata supplied by the sample provider and were not determined by assay-based typing. Results and caveats for the whole study, not just this receptor: Clinical and demographic metadata were provided uncurated, with the amount varying by source and participant.

Collaborating institutions collected whole blood in K2EDTA tubes following their own protocols. For TCRbeta analysis, collaborator samples were shipped as frozen whole blood, as isolated PBMCs, or as DNA extracted from either sample type. Spanning cysteine to phenylalanine, the CDR3 consists of 12 amino acids. Only the CDR3 portion is preserved as DNA: 36 bases, with reading frame beginning at the first base. V was cut back by 6 bases and J by 3 bases, leaving a gap of 7 bases between them. The chain couples TRBV12-3 or TRBV12-4 to TRBJ2-3; the D gene assignment is ambiguous. The TCR was taken from a man in his forties or fifties with acute or convalescent COVID-19. The sample was peripheral blood. The DNA sequence reads TGTGCCAGCAGGAGTTCTACAGATACGCAGTATTTT. Its translation is CASRSSTDTQYF.